Below, 26 T cell receptor beta chains from the same sample are listed, as sequenced in a study of OX40 agonist ivuxolimab in advanced cancers. The table came from immunoSEQ multiplex PCR; TCRdb's copy has only in-frame clones and leaves some out. Here the sample spans approximately 82,000 clones, just under 85% being singletons. Source: CD4+ or CD8+ T cells sorted from blood, taken in a trial of the OX40 agonist ivuxolimab. The receptors derive from an adult with an advanced solid tumor such as melanoma, head and neck, liver or kidney cancer.

V is TRBV29-1 and J is TRBJ2-1; a weak D match, TRBD2 (7 bases). The length of the CDR3 is 15 residues. V was cut by 4 bases and J by 1 base, with 14 bases left in between. Germline V gives CDR1 SQVTM, CDR2 ANQGSEA. CDR3 DNA: TGCAGCGTTGTGAGGGGGGGCCTTTCCTACAATGAGCAGTTCTTC. As protein: CSVVRGGLSYNEQFF.

The rearrangement uses TRBV30 and TRBJ1-3; D call uncertain. The ends were cut back, 2 bases at V and 4 bases at J, with 6 bases in the middle. CDR3 length equals 12 residues. Germline V gene lookup returns CDR1 GTSNPN and CDR2 SVGIG (reference sequence). CDR3 nucleotides: TGTGCCTGGAGTTTGATAGGAAACACCATATATTTT. Translated, it gives CAWSLIGNTIYF.

The V gene is TRBV30, the J gene TRBJ2-7, with D unresolved. The CDR3 length is 11 residues. V gave up 2 bases and J gave up 5 bases, with 7 bases separating them. CDR1 is GTSNPN, CDR2 SVGIG, per germline (reference sequence). The CDR3 sequence: CAWSKGNEQYF. In nucleotides, the CDR3 is TGTGCCTGGAGTAAAGGGAACGAGCAGTACTTC.

The CDR3 reads CASSLVEEETQYF. Written as DNA, the CDR3 is TGCGCCAGCAGCTTGGTGGAGGAAGAGACCCAGTACTTC. The gene calls are TRBV5-1 and TRBJ2-5; a weak D match, TRBD2 (5 bases). The V end lost 0 bases, the J end lost 3 bases, and 6 bases lay between the germline ends. Looked up from germline, CDR1 is SGHRS and CDR2 is YFSETQ. CDR3 length equals 13 residues.

This clone has only one observation. The chain joins TRBV7-6 to TRBJ2-4; D is possibly TRBD2 (6 bases). With 4 bases removed from V and 1 base from J, the gap between germline ends came to 17 bases. The CDR3 is made up of 17 amino acids. CDR1 and CDR2 from the germline V gene are SGHVS and FNYEAQ. The CDR3 nucleotides are TGTGCCAGCAGCTACCAGGCGGGGCCTCTTGCCAAAAACATTCAGTACTTC. Its protein product is CASSYQAGPLAKNIQYF.

This clone was observed a few times. The chain recombines TRBV30 with TRBJ1-1; D gene unclear. The V end lost 0 bases, the J end lost 11 bases, and 13 bases lay between the germline ends. The CDR3 runs 12 residues. Per the germline V gene, CDR1 is GTSNPN and CDR2 is SVGIG (reference sequence). In DNA form, the CDR3 reads TGTGCCTGGAGTGTAAACCGGGGTACTGCTTTCTTT. Translation: CAWSVNRGTAFF.

J is TRBJ2-1 and V is TRBV18, with TRBD2 matching 7 bases. Losses at the gene ends were 3 bases for V and 5 bases for J; bases not matched to a gene: 4. CDR1 is KGHSH, CDR2 LQKENI, per germline. This CDR3 contains 14 residues. CDR3 bases: TGTGCCAGCTCACCGGCGGGAGTGGACAATGAGCAGTTCTTC. It translates to CASSPAGVDNEQFF. Complete variable domain (other parts from reference TRBV18 and TRBJ2-1): NAGVMQNPRHLVRRRGQEARLRCSPMKGHSHVYWYRQLPEEGLKFMVYLQKENIIDESGMPKERFSAEFPKEGPSILRIQQVVRGDSAAYFCASSPAGVDNEQFFGPGTRLTVL.

The chain is built from TRBV28 and TRBJ1-1, with D perhaps matching TRBD1 (6 bases). Looked up from germline, CDR1 is MDHEN and CDR2 is SYDVKM. Trimming took off 2 bases at V and 5 bases at J, with 18 bases between the two ends. The CDR3 runs 16 residues. The CDR3 DNA follows: TGTGCCAGCAGTTTAGGGCAGGGGATAGGGGGGACTGAAGCTTTCTTT. It yields the protein CASSLGQGIGGTEAFF.

The chain has TRBV7-6 and TRBJ2-5; possible D gene TRBD2, 6 bases. The CDR3 extends over 16 amino acids. Trimming cost V 2 bases and J 7 bases, with 20 bases left between them. In germline, CDR1 is SGHVS, CDR2 FNYEAQ. The DNA for the CDR3 is TGTGCCAGCAGCTTAATCTTGGGACTGGCTATGGGGACCCAGTACTTC. This encodes CASSLILGLAMGTQYF.

The chain is built from TRBV5-1 and TRBJ1-2; no firm D call. CDR3 length: 13 amino acids. Germline values: CDR1 SGHRS, CDR2 YFSETQ. Trimming took off 2 bases at V and 6 bases at J, with 11 bases between the two ends. CDR3 coding DNA: TGCGCCAGCAGCTTTCAAGCGCGGGATGGCTACACCTTC. It encodes CASSFQARDGYTF.

The rearrangement links TRBV5-1 to TRBJ2-5; TRBD2 matches 13 bases. Trimming removed 4 bases from V and 2 bases from J; junction bases left unmatched: 2. The CDR3 runs to 15 residues. Germline V gives CDR1 SGHRS, CDR2 YFSETQ. CDR3: CASSGGLAGQETQYF. DNA of the CDR3: TGCGCCAGCAGCGGGGGACTAGCGGGGCAAGAGACCCAGTACTTC.

The gene calls are TRBV13 and TRBJ2-7; possible D gene TRBD1, 5 bases. Per the germline V gene, CDR1 is PRHDT and CDR2 is FYEKMQ (reference sequence). The CDR3 covers 14 residues. The V end was cut by 5 bases, the J end by 5 bases, with 16 bases between. The CDR3 reads CASSQLGRANEQYF. The CDR3 DNA is TGTGCCAGCAGCCAACTGGGCAGGGCGAACGAGCAGTACTTC. The full variable domain, rest sourced from reference TRBV13 and TRBJ2-7, is AAGVIQSPRHLIKEKRETATLKCYPIPRHDTVYWYQQGPGQDPQFLISFYEKMQSDKGSIPDRFSAQQFSDYHSELNMSSLELGDSALYFCASSQLGRANEQYFGPGTRLTVT.

CDR3 residues: CASSHAYRGKSEAFF. In DNA, the CDR3 is TGTGCCAGCAGTCATGCCTACAGGGGCAAATCTGAAGCTTTCTTT. The chain couples TRBV28 to TRBJ1-1; 7 bases map to TRBD1. Germline V lookup: CDR1 MDHEN, CDR2 SYDVKM. The CDR3 runs to 15 residues. After removal of 5 bases from V and 6 bases from J, the junction contained 12 bases not matched to a gene.

The chain links TRBV1 to TRBJ2-2; the table's D call TRBD2 went unverified against the DNA. TRBV1 is a recognized pseudogene. The CDR3 is 16 residues long. Here the CDR3 reads CTSSQTREDDTGELFF. The DNA of the CDR3 is TGCACCAGCAGCCAAACCCGGGAGGACGACACCGGGGAGCTGTTTTTT.

The V gene is TRBV5-5, the J gene TRBJ1-3; D unresolved. Germline V gives CDR1 SGHKS, CDR2 YYEKEE (reference sequence). Trimming pared 1 base from V and 0 bases from J, leaving 8 bases between. This CDR3 comprises 15 residues. The CDR3 region is CASSLPRRSGNTIYF. DNA for the CDR3: TGTGCCAGCAGCTTGCCTCGACGCTCTGGAAACACCATATATTTT.

This clone has just one count. The chain recombines TRBV4-1 with TRBJ2-5; TRBD2 aligns across 7 bases. The J call may be incorrect, as the DNA end agrees better with TRBJ2-7. CDR3 size: 16 residues. The V gene's germline CDR1 is MGHRA and CDR2 YSYEKL. The CDR3 loop reads CASSQGRTGGIYEQYF. The CDR3 DNA is TGCGCCAGCAGCCAAGGGCGAACGGGAGGTATCTACGAGCAGTACTTC.

This chain links TRBV29-1 with TRBJ2-1; either TRBD1 or TRBD2 may fit D (6 bases each). The CDR3 length is 21 residues. Germline V gene data show CDR1 as SQVTM and CDR2 as ANQGSEA. The V and J ends lost 0 bases and 8 bases respectively, with 35 bases between them. The CDR3 loop is CSVEDTSRRGVGYFIVYEQFF. DNA of the CDR3: TGCAGCGTTGAAGATACAAGTAGGAGGGGGGTTGGTTATTTTATTGTATATGAGCAGTTCTTC.

The rearrangement uses TRBV4-3 and TRBJ2-7; 10 nucleotides match TRBD1. V shed 0 bases and J 7 bases; nucleotides not matched to a gene: 9. Germline CDR1 is LGHNA and CDR2 is YSLEER. There are 16 residues in the CDR3. The DNA of the CDR3 is TGCGCCAGCAGCCAAGAAACCGGGACAGGGGCGGGGGAGCAGTACTTC. Encoded protein: CASSQETGTGAGEQYF.

This clone was counted once. This chain joins TRBV11-2 and TRBJ1-5, with TRBD1 identical over 7 bases. V shed 2 bases and J 6 bases; nucleotides not matched to a gene: 7. CDR1 and CDR2 from the germline V gene are SGHAT and FQNNGV. This CDR3 has 15 amino acids. CDR3 sequence: CASSLTGEVGQPQHF. The CDR3 DNA follows: TGTGCCAGCAGCTTAACAGGGGAGGTAGGTCAGCCCCAGCATTTT.

This chain uses TRBV7-8 with TRBJ1-2, with a possible D match to TRBD1 (6 bases). Germline CDR1 SGHVS, CDR2 FQNEAQ. The CDR3 has 15 residues. V dropped 5 bases and J dropped 0 bases, with 13 bases sitting between them. The CDR3 DNA reads as TGTGCCAGCAGCCAAACACAGGGTCCTAACTATGGCTACACCTTC. It encodes CASSQTQGPNYGYTF.

The chain recombines TRBV2 with TRBJ1-5; TRBD1 agrees at 7 bases. CDR1 SNHLY and CDR2 FYNNEI come from the germline V gene. The trim removed 6 bases at V and 2 bases at J, leaving 7 bases unmatched. CDR3 size: 15 residues. CDR3 DNA: TGTGCCAGCAGGACAGGGAGTAGGGGCAATCAGCCCCAGCATTTT. It encodes CASRTGSRGNQPQHF.

The chain recombines TRBV7-8 with TRBJ1-3; no clear D gene. Trimming took 5 bases from V and 2 from J, leaving 16 bases between them. The CDR3 has 16 residues. CDR1 and CDR2 from the germline V gene are SGHVS and FQNEAQ. The CDR3 region has the DNA TGTGCCAGCAGCCCCGACGGCGTGGGTGCTGGAAACACCATATATTTT. The encoded protein is CASSPDGVGAGNTIYF.

The rearrangement uses TRBV7-2 and TRBJ2-5; 9 nucleotides line up with TRBD2. V was clipped by 2 bases and J by 2 bases; unmatched bases: 3. The CDR3 consists of 15 residues. Looked up from germline, CDR1 is SGHTA and CDR2 is FQGNSA. The CDR3 DNA reads as TGTGCCAGCAGCTTACAGCGGGGGGTTCAAGAGACCCAGTACTTC. Translating gives CASSLQRGVQETQYF.

The CDR3 spells CATSRERGVGEQFF. The CDR3 bases are TGTGCCACCAGCAGAGAGCGGGGGGTGGGTGAGCAGTTCTTC. The chain recombines TRBV15 with TRBJ2-1, with TRBD2 matching 8 bases. CDR1 and CDR2 (germline): LNHNV, YYDKDF (reference sequence). The CDR3 runs 14 residues. The junction had 4 bases not matched to a gene; V was cut back by 0 bases and J by 9 bases.

This chain connects TRBV30 to TRBJ2-6; TRBD1 aligns across 9 bases. J gave up 3 bases and V 7 bases, and 4 bases lay outside the gene matches. Germline CDR1 is GTSNPN and CDR2 is SVGIG (reference sequence). The CDR3 has 14 residues. The CDR3, as DNA: TGTGCCTCCACAGGGGGCGGTGGGGCCAACGTCCTGACTTTC. Its translation: CASTGGGGANVLTF.

This clone appeared a single time. This chain links TRBV5-1 with TRBJ1-1, with 11 bases matching TRBD1. There are 14 residues in the CDR3. V was pared by 5 bases and J by 5 bases, with 5 bases of the junction left unmatched. The germline V gene has CDR1 SGHRS and CDR2 YFSETQ. CDR3 sequence reads: CASRGQGALTEAFF. The CDR3 DNA reads TGCGCCAGCAGAGGACAGGGGGCTTTGACTGAAGCTTTCTTT. The variable domain in full, with the rest retrieved from reference TRBV5-1 and TRBJ1-1, is KAGVTQTPRYLIKTRGQQVTLSCSPISGHRSVSWYQQTPGQGLQFLFEYFSETQRNKGNFPGRFSGRQFSNSRSEMNVSTLELGDSALYLCASRGQGALTEAFFGQGTRLTVV.